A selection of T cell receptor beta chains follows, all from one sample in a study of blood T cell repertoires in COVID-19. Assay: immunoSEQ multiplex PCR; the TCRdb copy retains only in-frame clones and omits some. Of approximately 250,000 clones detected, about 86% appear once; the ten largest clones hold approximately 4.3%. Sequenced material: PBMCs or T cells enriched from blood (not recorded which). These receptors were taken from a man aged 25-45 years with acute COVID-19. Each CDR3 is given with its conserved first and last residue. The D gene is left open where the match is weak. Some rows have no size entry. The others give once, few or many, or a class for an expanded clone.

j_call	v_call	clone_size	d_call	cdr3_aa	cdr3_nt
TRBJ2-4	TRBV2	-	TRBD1	CASSEGTAGNIQYF	TGTGCCAGCAGTGAGGGGACAGCCGGAAACATTCAGTACTTC
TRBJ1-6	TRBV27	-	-	CASRTGTLDSPLHF	TGTGCCAGCAGAACCGGGACATTGGATTCACCCCTCCACTTT
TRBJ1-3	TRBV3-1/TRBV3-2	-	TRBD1	CASSQGDRGRPIYF	TGTGCCAGCAGCCAAGGGGACAGGGGACGCCCCATATATTTT
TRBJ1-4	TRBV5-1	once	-	CASSPFTGGNNEKLFF	TGCGCCAGCAGCCCGTTCACGGGCGGGAATAATGAAAAACTGTTTTTT
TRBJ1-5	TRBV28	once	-	CASRFIRDQPQHF	TGTGCCAGCAGATTCATACGAGATCAGCCCCAGCATTTT
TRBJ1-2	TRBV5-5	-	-	CASSLRQGLSDYGYTF	TGTGCCAGCAGCTTGAGGCAGGGTTTATCTGACTATGGCTACACCTTC
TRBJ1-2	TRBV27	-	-	CASSHFRDIDPGYGYTF	TGTGCCAGCAGTCACTTCCGGGACATCGACCCTGGCTATGGCTACACCTTC
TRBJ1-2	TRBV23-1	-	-	CAKPGGAGPSADKNGYTF	TGCGCCAAACCTGGGGGAGCGGGCCCTTCCGCTGACAAAAATGGCTACACCTTC
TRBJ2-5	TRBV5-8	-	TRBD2	CASSTRTSGAGAQYF	TGTGCCAGCAGCACCAGGACTAGCGGGGCCGGGGCCCAGTACTTC
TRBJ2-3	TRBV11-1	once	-	CASSLVRGLGTDTQYF	TGTGCCAGCAGCTTAGTTCGCGGGCTTGGAACAGATACGCAGTATTTT
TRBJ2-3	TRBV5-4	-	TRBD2	CASSGRAGLSTDTQYF	TGTGCCAGCAGTGGGAGGGCGGGACTTAGCACAGATACGCAGTATTTT
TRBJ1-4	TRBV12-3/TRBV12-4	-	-	CASSLASEKLFF	TGTGCCAGCAGTTTAGCGTCGGAAAAACTGTTTTTT
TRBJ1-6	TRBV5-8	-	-	CASNRVGSPLHF	TGTGCCAGCAACAGGGTTGGGTCACCCCTCCACTTT
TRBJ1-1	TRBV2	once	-	CALNSGVMNTEAFF	TGTGCCCTTAATTCGGGGGTTATGAACACTGAAGCTTTCTTT
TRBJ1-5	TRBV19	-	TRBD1	CASSTPYRDRVLNQPQHF	TGTGCCAGTAGTACACCTTACCGGGACAGGGTTTTAAATCAGCCCCAGCATTTT
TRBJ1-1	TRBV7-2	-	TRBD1	CASSLGSGQGRRGAFF	TGTGCCAGCAGCTTAGGTTCGGGACAGGGGCGCAGAGGAGCTTTCTTT
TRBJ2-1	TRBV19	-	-	CASSIDGSSYNEQFF	TGTGCCAGTAGTATTGACGGGAGCTCCTACAATGAGCAGTTCTTC
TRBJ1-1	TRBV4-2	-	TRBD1	CASRDETGGAWTEAFF	TGTGCCAGCAGGGATGAGACAGGGGGCGCTTGGACTGAAGCTTTCTTT
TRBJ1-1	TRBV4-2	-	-	CASSPGVTEAFF	TGTGCCAGCAGCCCGGGAGTTACTGAAGCTTTCTTT
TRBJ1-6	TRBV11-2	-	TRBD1	CASSKTGDSPLHF	TGTGCCAGCAGTAAAACAGGGGATTCACCCCTCCACTTT
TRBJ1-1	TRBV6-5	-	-	CASSSGGREAFF	TGTGCCAGCAGTTCTGGGGGCCGGGAAGCTTTCTTT
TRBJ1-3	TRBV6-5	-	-	CATGERLFSGNTIYF	TGTGCCACGGGGGAAAGGCTTTTCTCTGGAAACACCATATATTTT
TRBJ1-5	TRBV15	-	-	CATSRSGGTGHKPQHF	TGTGCCACCAGCAGATCCGGGGGGACCGGGCACAAGCCCCAGCATTTT
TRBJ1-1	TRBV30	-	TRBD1	CAFYRGAADTEAFF	TGTGCCTTTTACAGGGGGGCTGCTGACACTGAAGCTTTCTTT
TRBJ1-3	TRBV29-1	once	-	CSAVRDSGNTIYF	TGCAGCGCAGTACGGGACTCTGGAAACACCATATATTTT
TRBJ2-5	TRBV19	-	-	CASSIVEQETQYF	TGTGCCAGTAGTATAGTAGAACAAGAGACCCAGTACTTC
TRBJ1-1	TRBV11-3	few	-	CASRQPGGNTEAFF	TGTGCCAGCAGGCAACCTGGAGGGAACACTGAAGCTTTCTTT
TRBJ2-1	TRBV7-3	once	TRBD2	CASSLLGLADNEQFF	TGTGCCAGCAGCTTACTGGGACTAGCGGACAATGAGCAGTTCTTC
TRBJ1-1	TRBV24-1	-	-	CATRDRNTEAFF	TGTGCCACCAGGGACAGAAACACTGAAGCTTTCTTT
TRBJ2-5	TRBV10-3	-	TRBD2	CAISDPGLQETQYF	TGTGCCATCAGTGACCCGGGACTACAAGAGACCCAGTACTTC
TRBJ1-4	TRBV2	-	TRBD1	CASSEAGGGGREKLFF	TGTGCCAGCAGTGAAGCTGGAGGGGGCGGTAGGGAAAAACTGTTTTTT
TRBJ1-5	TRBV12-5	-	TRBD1	CASGLETSGTGFQPQHF	TGTGCTAGTGGTTTGGAAACCTCCGGGACAGGGTTTCAGCCCCAGCATTTT
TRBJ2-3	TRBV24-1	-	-	CATNTAGTDTQYF	TGTGCCACCAATACCGCGGGCACAGATACGCAGTATTTT
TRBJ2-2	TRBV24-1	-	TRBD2	CATSGSGGLGNTGELFF	TGTGCCACCAGCGGTAGCGGGGGTTTAGGGAACACCGGGGAGCTGTTTTTT
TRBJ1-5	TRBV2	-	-	CASSRGSNQPQHF	TGTGCCAGCAGTAGGGGGTCCAATCAGCCCCAGCATTTT
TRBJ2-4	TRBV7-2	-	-	CASSHEPAKNIQYF	TGTGCCAGCAGCCACGAGCCGGCCAAAAACATTCAGTACTTC
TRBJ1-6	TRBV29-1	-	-	CSVVSGNSPLHF	TGCAGCGTTGTATCAGGGAATTCACCCCTCCACTTT
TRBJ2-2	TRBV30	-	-	CAWSVLMVTGELFF	TGTGCCTGGAGTGTACTAATGGTCACCGGGGAGCTGTTTTTT
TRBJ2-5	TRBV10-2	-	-	CASSELEGTQYF	TGCGCCAGCAGTGAGTTAGAGGGGACCCAGTACTTC
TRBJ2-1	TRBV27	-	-	CASSFEPGDSYNEQFF	TGTGCCAGCAGTTTTGAACCAGGGGATTCCTACAATGAGCAGTTCTTC
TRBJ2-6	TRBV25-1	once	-	CASGPPSGGANVLTF	TGTGCCAGCGGACCCCCGAGCGGCGGGGCCAACGTCCTGACTTTC
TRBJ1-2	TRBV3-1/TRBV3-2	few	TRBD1	CASSQGAGGYYGYTF	TGTGCCAGCAGCCAGGGGGCAGGGGGCTACTATGGCTACACCTTC